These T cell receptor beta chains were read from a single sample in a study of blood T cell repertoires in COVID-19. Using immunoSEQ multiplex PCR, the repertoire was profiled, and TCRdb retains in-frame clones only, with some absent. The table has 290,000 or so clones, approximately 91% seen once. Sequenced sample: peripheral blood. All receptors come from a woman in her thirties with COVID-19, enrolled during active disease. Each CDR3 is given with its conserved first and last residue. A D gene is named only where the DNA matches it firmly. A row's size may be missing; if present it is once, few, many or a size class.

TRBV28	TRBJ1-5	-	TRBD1	TGTGCCAGCAGTCCTGGGACAGGGTATCAGCCCCAGCATTTT	CASSPGTGYQPQHF
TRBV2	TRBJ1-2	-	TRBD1	TGTGCCAGCAGTGGGGAGACAGGGTACGGCTACACCTTC	CASSGETGYGYTF
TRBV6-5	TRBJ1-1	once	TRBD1	TGTGCCAGCACCTCCACAGGGGGCGGAGGCACTGAAGCTTTCTTT	CASTSTGGGGTEAFF
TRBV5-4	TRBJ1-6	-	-	TGTGCCAGCAGCTCTCCTCTTCCGGGACTCAGGAATTCACCCCTCCACTTT	CASSSPLPGLRNSPLHF
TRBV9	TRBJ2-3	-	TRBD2	TGTGCCAGCAGCGGGACTAGCGGGAGGGCCTCGGATACGCAGTATTTT	CASSGTSGRASDTQYF
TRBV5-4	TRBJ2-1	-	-	TGTGCCAGCAGCTTCGGGGGGCGAGGTTCGTTCTTC	CASSFGGRGSFF
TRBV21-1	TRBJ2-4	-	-	TGTGCCGTAGAGGGGACAGGGGGGGCCAAAAACATTCAGTACTTC	CAVEGTGGAKNIQYF
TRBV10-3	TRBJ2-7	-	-	TGTGCCATCGGGCAGAGTACCTACGAGCAGTACTTC	CAIGQSTYEQYF
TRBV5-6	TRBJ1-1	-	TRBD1	TGTGCCAGCAGCATACCTACAGGGGGCCTCACTGAAGCTTTCTTT	CASSIPTGGLTEAFF
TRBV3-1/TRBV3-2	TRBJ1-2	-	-	TGTGCCAGCAGCCAAGAGGCTTCTAACTATGGCTACACCTTC	CASSQEASNYGYTF
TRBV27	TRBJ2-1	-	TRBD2	TGTGCCAGCAGTTTATCGTACCCTAGCGGGAGTATTGAGCAGTTCTTC	CASSLSYPSGSIEQFF
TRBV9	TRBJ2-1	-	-	TGTGCCAGCAGCGTCCTCGGTACTGAGCAGTTCTTC	CASSVLGTEQFF
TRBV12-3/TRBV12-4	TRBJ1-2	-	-	TGTGCCAGCAGTTTAGCGACAGGATTGGGCTACACCTTC	CASSLATGLGYTF
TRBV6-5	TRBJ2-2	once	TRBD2	TGTGCCAGCAGTTGGGGTAGCGGGATTGCCGGGGAGCTGTTTTTT	CASSWGSGIAGELFF
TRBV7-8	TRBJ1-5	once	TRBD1	TGTGCCAGCAGCCACCGAATACAGGGGCGAGGATTGCGGAATCAGCCCCAGCATTTT	CASSHRIQGRGLRNQPQHF
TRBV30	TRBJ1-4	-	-	TGTGCCTGGAGTGTTTGGGGGGTGGGAGAAAAACTGTTTTTT	CAWSVWGVGEKLFF
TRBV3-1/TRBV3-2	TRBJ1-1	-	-	TGTGCCAGCAGCCAAGGCGGGCAGCCGAACACTGAAGCTTTCTTT	CASSQGGQPNTEAFF
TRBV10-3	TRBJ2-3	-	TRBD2	TGTGCCATCAGTGGCCGGGGACTAGCGGGAGCGGTGAATACGCAGTATTTT	CAISGRGLAGAVNTQYF
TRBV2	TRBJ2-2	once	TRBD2	TGTGCCAGCAGGCTAGCGGAGCCGAACACCGGGGAGCTGTTTTTT	CASRLAEPNTGELFF
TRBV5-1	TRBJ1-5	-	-	TGCGCCAGCAGCTCGGGTTACAATCAGCCCCAGCATTTT	CASSSGYNQPQHF
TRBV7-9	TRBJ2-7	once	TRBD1	TGTGCCAGCAGTTCCACCTCCGGGACAGGATTATACGAGCAGTACTTC	CASSSTSGTGLYEQYF
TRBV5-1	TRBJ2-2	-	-	TGCGCCAGCAGCTCCCTTAGCGGTTCGGACGGGGAGCTGTTTTTT	CASSSLSGSDGELFF
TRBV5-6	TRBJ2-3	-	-	TGTGCCAGCAGCTCTAGCACAGATACGCAGTATTTT	CASSSSTDTQYF
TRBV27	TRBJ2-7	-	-	TGTGCCAGCAGTTTATTATATACCGCGGGTGACCCCTACGAGCAGTACTTC	CASSLLYTAGDPYEQYF
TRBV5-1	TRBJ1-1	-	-	TGCGCCAGCATTGGGGAGGGGTGGACTGAAGCTTTCTTT	CASIGEGWTEAFF
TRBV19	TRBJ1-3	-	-	TGTGCCAGTAGTACTAACGGGAACTCTGGAAACACCATATATTTT	CASSTNGNSGNTIYF
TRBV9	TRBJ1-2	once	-	TGTGCCAGCAGCGTAGCAGGGGATGGTCACTATGGCTACACCTTC	CASSVAGDGHYGYTF
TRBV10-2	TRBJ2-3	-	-	TGCGCCAGCAGTGAGCCGGGGACTGTGGCGGATACGCAGTATTTT	CASSEPGTVADTQYF
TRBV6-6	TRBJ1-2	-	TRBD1	TGTGCCAGCAGTTACGAAGACAGGGGCTATGGCTACACCTTC	CASSYEDRGYGYTF
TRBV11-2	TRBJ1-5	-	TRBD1	TGTGCCAGCAGCCGGGACAGTAGCAATCAGCCCCAGCATTTT	CASSRDSSNQPQHF
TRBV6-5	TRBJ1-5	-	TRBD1	TGTGCCAGCAGTTACACCGAGGGGGCCCATCAGCCCCAGCATTTT	CASSYTEGAHQPQHF
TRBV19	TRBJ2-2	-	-	TGTGCCAGTACCCACGACGGGGGCGGGGAGCTGTTTTTT	CASTHDGGGELFF